The source of this T cell receptor beta chain is a study of spatial heterogeneity in lung cancer. Findings and caveats of the study: The appearance of ubiquitous expanded tumor TCRs in blood was greater at resection than follow-up.

Ten or more counts support this clonotype. As yet, its antigen is unknown. As for time point: sample taken at primary tumor resection. Samples were donated by 72 untreated early-stage non-small cell lung cancer patients. A distinct unique molecular identifier was carried by each TCR cDNA molecule. TCRdb passed the 5' RACE reads through MiXCR, listing each CDR3 protein once. Altogether roughly 23,000 distinct CDR3 sequences are present, around 5% being singletons, with the ten largest covering around 5.2%. This CDR3 has 12 residues. Germline V gene data show CDR1 as SGHTA and CDR2 as FQGNSA. Trimming removed 3 bases at V and 12 bases at J, with 14 bases between.

The TCR comes from a male donor with early-stage non-small cell lung cancer. Sequencing was performed on PBMCs, taken at surgery. The rearrangement joins TRBV7-2 to TRBJ1-1; TRBD1 is a possible D gene (6 bases). The chain's CDR3 is CASSFRGSVPFF. The CDR3, as DNA: TGTGCCAGCAGCTTCAGGGGTTCCGTTCCTTTCTTT.